The 7 T cell receptor beta chains reported below all come from one sample, sequenced in a study of tissue T cells after allogeneic stem cell transplantation (dated by TCRdb to between 2022 and 2023). The method was the immunoSEQ multiplex PCR assay. In its TCRdb copy, this immuneACCESS table keeps in-frame sequences only and misses some clones. Where compared with another copy, unresolved V genes explain less than half of these, and the others have no known cause. The sample data list 7,000 to 8,000 clones, and 55% to 75% of these were observed just once. The ten largest clones capture about 0.84% of the sample. Sequencing was carried out using blood. These receptor sequences come from a female BALB/c mouse in good health. The MHC haplotype carried by mice of this strain is H2-d.

This clone came up a few times. Here the gene names and germline are mouse. The read ends 1 residue early relative to the CDR3; the germline J gene fills the gap. The genes are TRBV19 and TRBJ2-7; 8 bases are shared with TRBD1. Per germline, CDR1 FNHDT and CDR2 SITEND (reference sequence). V was pared by 5 bases and J by 4 bases, with 8 bases of the junction left unmatched. The CDR3 is 14 amino acids. Partial CDR3 DNA: TGTGCCAGCAGACCCCGGACAGGGTCTTATGAACAGTAC. It yields the protein CASRPRTGSYEQY. The entire CDR3 is CASRPRTGSYEQYF.

This clone was observed a single time. The genes are named according to mouse. The observed sequence ends 1 residue before the CDR3 terminus, with the missing tail filled in from the germline J gene. This chain links TRBV5 with TRBJ2-2; no clear D gene. Trimming took 0 bases from V and 3 from J, leaving 5 bases between them. Germline V gene data show CDR1 as LGHNA and CDR2 as YNLKQL (reference sequence). CDR3 length equals 14 residues. CDR3 DNA (partial): TGTGCCAGCAGCCAAGATGAGGACACCGGGCAGCTCTAC. It codes for CASSQDEDTGQLY. The entire CDR3 reads CASSQDEDTGQLYF.

On this clone itself: Gene and germline names: mouse. The CDR3 extends 1 residue past the end of the read, so its final part is completed from the germline J gene. The genes are TRBV1 and TRBJ2-2; D is unresolved. CDR1 NSQYPW and CDR2 LRSPGD come from the germline V gene (reference sequence). The V and J ends lost 0 bases and 0 bases respectively, with 5 bases between them. The CDR3 sequence is 15 residues long. The CDR3 loop reads CTCSADRANTGQLYF. CDR3 DNA (partial): TGCACCTGCAGTGCAGATAGGGCAAACACCGGGCAGCTCTAC.

As concerns this clone: Gene names refer to mouse genes. Coverage ceases 1 residue before the CDR3 finishes, and the germline J gene fills in the end. The chain couples TRBV19 to TRBJ2-7; 9 positions agree with TRBD1. Germline CDR1 reads FNHDT; CDR2 reads SITEND (reference sequence). Trimming cost V 4 bases and J 4 bases; bases outside gene matches: 3. The CDR3 is made up of 13 amino acids. The sequenced CDR3 bases are TGTGCCAGCAGTCCCGGGACAGGGTATGAACAGTAC. Translated: CASSPGTGYEQY. The full CDR3 protein reads CASSPGTGYEQYF.

Only a few counts were recorded for this clone. Any gene name here is a mouse gene name. Coverage ceases 1 residue before the CDR3 finishes, and the germline J gene fills in the end. V usage is TRBV13-2 and J usage is TRBJ1-3, with 7 bases that match TRBD1. V trimming: 7 bases; J trimming: 2 bases; junction bases outside the gene matches: 3. There are 13 residues in the CDR3. Per germline, CDR1 NNHNN and CDR2 SYGAGS (reference sequence). The chain's CDR3 is CASRDRAGNTLYF. The CDR3 bases that were read are TGTGCCAGCCGAGACAGGGCTGGAAATACGCTCTAT.

In the case of this clone: Genes and germline come from the mouse. The read halts 1 residue ahead of the CDR3 end, with the missing end drawn from the germline J gene. The chain carries TRBV19 and TRBJ2-2; the match to TRBD2 covers 11 bases. Trimming at V came to 6 bases and at J to 3 bases, leaving 4 bases not matched to a gene. Germline values: CDR1 FNHDT, CDR2 SITEND (reference sequence). This CDR3 spans 15 amino acids. CDR3 DNA (partial): TGTGCCAGCACCCCGACTGGGGGGGACACCGGGCAGCTCTAC. This sequence encodes CASTPTGGDTGQLY. The complete CDR3 reads CASTPTGGDTGQLYF.

Worth noting for this clone: Gene names refer to mouse genes. CDR3 amino acids: CASSQEVGTGGSAETLYF. CDR3 DNA, as far as it was read: TGTGCCAGCAGCCAAGAGGTGGGGACTGGGGGGAGTGCAGAAACGCTGTAT. The genes are TRBV5 and TRBJ2-3, with TRBD2 matching 12 bases. The read stops 1 residue short of the end of the CDR3; the missing end is completed from the germline J gene. Germline CDR1 LGHNA, CDR2 YNLKQL (reference sequence). CDR3 length equals 18 residues. Trimming removed 0 bases from V and 0 bases from J; junction bases left unmatched: 4.